The sequence of this T cell receptor (beta chain) was determined in a study of tumor-infiltrating lymphocytes in primary liver carcinoma. The source material, roughly 18-32 mg of unsorted bulk tissue, was used to co-extract RNA and DNA. Samples were taken from five separate regions (per tumor). General observations from the study: Tumors and blood were compared for top-250-clone fraction, and tumors had the significantly higher value (p = 0.039).

The CDR3 is 14 amino acids. CDR1 and CDR2 from the germline V gene are MNHEY and SVGAGI. Synthesis of TCR beta cDNA was carried out from about 540 ng total RNA with a constant-region primer. Slightly modified ARM-PCR, run as three nested multiplex PCR rounds, produced the TCR beta libraries. Forward primers for TRBV1-TRBV30 and a C-beta reverse primer served the first two PCR rounds, at approximately 10 cycles each. In TCRdb, the multiplex PCR reads were re-called with MiXCR into one record per CDR3 protein. Seen here are under 45,000 distinct CDR3 sequences, 65% to 85% observed once, and the top ten hold approximately 20%. This clonotype was seen a handful of times. As yet, its antigen is unknown. A read error may produce the germline difference seen at one junction end.

This TCR was recovered from a middle-aged man with primary liver carcinoma and hepatitis B virus infection. This chain uses TRBV6-5 with TRBJ2-1; 8 nucleotides match TRBD2. The sample was liver tumor tissue from sampling region 2. Subset described: tumor region T2, inferior pole. In DNA, the CDR3 is TGTGTCAGCAGTCAGGTCGGGGGGGTGGTTGAGCAGTTCTTC. Protein sequence: CVSSQVGGVVEQFF.